This T cell receptor (beta chain) was sequenced in a study of blood T cell repertoires in COVID-19. Across the whole study: Samples representing acute and convalescent COVID-19 were sourced from the United States, Italy and Spain. T cells, B-cell-depleted T cells, or PBMCs supplied cDNA or gDNA.

The germline V gene encodes CDR1 KGHDR and CDR2 SFDVKD. After removal of 7 bases from V and 6 bases from J, the junction contained 2 bases not matched to a gene. CDR3 size: 14 residues. Sequenced by immunoSEQ multiplex PCR; TCRdb stores in-frame clones only, minus some. The table shows about 130,000 clones, with 75% to 90% occurring only once. The chain has TRBV24-1 and TRBJ2-1, with TRBD2 matching over 13 bases. The sequence derives from a human donor in a cohort sampled during active COVID-19. Sequences were obtained from peripheral blood. As DNA, the CDR3 is TGTGCCACCAGCCGACTAGCGGGAGGCAATGAGCAGTTCTTC. It codes for CATSRLAGGNEQFF.